The next 27 T cell receptor beta chains were all read from a single sample in a study of T-cell reconstitution after alpha-beta-depleted transplantation in children. Unique molecular identifiers were incorporated into the prepared TCRbeta library. Each CDR3 protein is one row after TCRdb ran MiXCR on the PCR reads. Altogether some 590,000 distinct CDR3 sequences are present, roughly a tenth being singletons, with the ten largest covering less than 5%. The starting material was PBMCs from the stem cell graft donor, obtained from the stem cell graft. These receptors all come from a human donor who donated a stem cell graft to a child with acute myeloid leukemia.

Many counts were recorded for this clonotype. CDR3 DNA: TGCAGTGCTAGGCCGAACTCGGGACAGTTCTTC. It encodes CSARPNSGQFF. The chain is built from TRBV20-1 and TRBJ2-1, with D possibly TRBD2 on 5 matching bases. Germline V lookup: CDR1 DFQATT, CDR2 SNEGSKA (reference sequence). CDR3 length: 11 amino acids. V shed 3 bases and J shed 13 bases, with 13 bases lying between them.

This clonotype occurred a few times. The J gene is TRBJ2-1, the V gene TRBV29-1; D ambiguous. The CDR3 is 13 amino acids. The germline V and J ends were trimmed by 2 bases and 8 bases, with 13 bases remaining between them. Germline-derived CDR1 and CDR2 are SQVTM and ANQGSEA. CDR3 residues: CSVETDREDEQFF. CDR3 DNA sequence: TGCAGCGTTGAAACCGATCGAGAAGATGAGCAGTTCTTC.

In its sample, this clonotype was seen many times. The rearrangement joins TRBV20-1 to TRBJ1-1, with a tentative D call TRBD1 (5 bases). There are 12 residues in the CDR3. CDR1 is DFQATT, CDR2 SNEGSKA, per germline (reference sequence). The V gene lost 0 bases and the J gene lost 11 bases, with 13 bases spanning the gap. The CDR3, as DNA: TGCAGTGCTAGAGATCCCCTGGGACCCGCTTTCTTT. Translation gives CSARDPLGPAFF.

V and J are TRBV29-1 and TRBJ2-7, with 7 bases fitting TRBD1. Germline CDR1 is SQVTM and CDR2 is ANQGSEA. V was clipped by 4 bases and J by 1 base; unmatched bases: 10. This CDR3 is 15 amino acids long. CDR3 DNA sequence: TGCAGCGTTGTAGATGGGACAGTGAGTTCCTACGAGCAGTACTTC. This translates into CSVVDGTVSSYEQYF.

This clonotype was counted at least ten times. This chain joins TRBV5-1 and TRBJ2-1, with 12 bases fitting TRBD2. This CDR3 has 15 amino acids. Germline V gene sequence: CDR1 SGHRS, CDR2 YFSETQ. The ends lost 3 bases at V and 10 bases at J; junction bases unmatched: 8. The CDR3 reads CASSSLTSGRGEQFF. The CDR3 region has the DNA TGCGCCAGCAGCTCTCTGACTAGCGGGAGAGGGGAGCAGTTCTTC.

A few counts support this clonotype. This chain links TRBV6-2 or TRBV6-3 with TRBJ2-2; the D is unclear. This CDR3 is built from 12 residues. CDR1 and CDR2 (germline): MNHEY, SVGEGT. V lost 6 bases and J 8 bases, leaving 10 bases between the germline ends. The CDR3 sequence: CASSTPLGELFF. Here the CDR3 DNA reads TGTGCCAGCAGCACCCCCTTGGGGGAGCTGTTTTTT.

This chain's CDR3 is CASSFVGNDSPLHF. CDR3 DNA: TGCGCCAGCAGCTTCGTAGGGAATGATTCACCCCTCCACTTT. The V and J genes are TRBV5-1 and TRBJ1-6; D is uncertain. The germline CDR1 and CDR2 sequences are SGHRS and YFSETQ. This CDR3 region has 14 residues. Trimming took off 2 bases at V and 8 bases at J, with 11 bases between the two ends. Together with reference TRBV5-1 and TRBJ1-6, the CDR3 gives the full variable domain: KAGVTQTPRYLIKTRGQQVTLSCSPISGHRSVSWYQQTPGQGLQFLFEYFSETQRNKGNFPGRFSGRQFSNSRSEMNVSTLELGDSALYLCASSFVGNDSPLHFGNGTRLTVT.

This clonotype was recorded many times. The V and J genes are TRBV29-1 and TRBJ1-3; D perhaps matches TRBD1 (5 bases). The CDR3 has 13 amino acids. Trimming cost V 3 bases and J 2 bases, with 8 bases left between them. Germline-derived CDR1 and CDR2 are SQVTM and ANQGSEA. CDR3 nucleotides: TGCAGCGTTGATGGGGGGACTGGAAACACCATATATTTT. It is translated as CSVDGGTGNTIYF. The full variable domain, rest sourced from reference TRBV29-1 and TRBJ1-3, is SAVISQKPSRDICQRGTSLTIQCQVDSQVTMMFWYRQQPGQSLTLIATANQGSEATYESGFVIDKFPISRPNLTFSTLTVSNMSPEDSSIYLCSVDGGTGNTIYFGEGSWLTVV.

This clonotype was seen a few times. This chain connects TRBV3-1 to TRBJ2-2, with 10 bases matching TRBD1. The V and J ends lost 3 bases and 7 bases, in that order; junction bases with no gene match: 5. This CDR3 region has 15 residues. Germline CDR1 is LGHDT and CDR2 is YNNKEL (reference sequence). In DNA, the CDR3 is TGTGCCAGCAGCCATCCGGGACAGGGGAACGGGGAGCTGTTTTTT. This codes for CASSHPGQGNGELFF.

The chain uses TRBV29-1 and TRBJ2-1, with 7 bases that match TRBD2. Trimming removed 3 bases from V and 2 bases from J; junction bases left unmatched: 4. This CDR3 is built from 14 residues. Germline loops: CDR1 SQVTM, CDR2 ANQGSEA. CDR3 coding DNA: TGCAGCGTTGAGGCCAGCGGGACCTACAATGAGCAGTTCTTC. It is translated as CSVEASGTYNEQFF.

The genes are TRBV20-1 and TRBJ1-2; 7 positions match TRBD1. CDR3 length equals 13 residues. Germline-derived CDR1 and CDR2 are DFQATT and SNEGSKA (reference sequence). V shed 3 bases, J shed 8 bases, and the junction held 9 bases outside the gene matches. CDR3 region: CSARYRGSEGYTF. CDR3 coding DNA: TGCAGTGCTAGGTACAGGGGCTCAGAAGGCTACACCTTC.

This clonotype was picked up many times. V is TRBV5-4 and J is TRBJ2-5; 7 nucleotides match TRBD2. The CDR3 covers 15 residues. J was trimmed by 2 bases and V by 4 bases; bases with no gene match: 8. Germline-derived CDR1 and CDR2 are SGHNT and YYREEE (reference sequence). CDR3 amino acids: CASSTGLGVQETQYF. The CDR3 DNA reads TGTGCCAGCAGCACCGGACTAGGGGTTCAAGAGACCCAGTACTTC.

About this clonotype itself: Given a much more abundant clone one base away, this may be a read error. The genes are TRBV6-2 or TRBV6-3 and TRBJ2-3, with a possible D match to TRBD2 (7 bases). The CDR3 runs to 17 residues. Germline lookup yields CDR1 MNHEY and CDR2 SVGEGT. The CDR3 spells CATIPHGGATGTDTHYF. In nucleotides, the CDR3 is TGTGCCACCATCCCTCATGGGGGGGCTACGGGCACAGATACGCACTATTTT.

This clonotype was counted only a few times. This sequence joins TRBV7-8 and TRBJ2-2, with D uncertain. The CDR3 has 13 amino acids. Germline-derived CDR1 and CDR2 are SGHVS and FQNEAQ. Trimming shortened V by 4 bases and J by 4 bases, and 7 bases separated the two germline ends. As DNA, the CDR3 is TGTGCCAGCAGCTCGTCTAGCACCGGGGAGCTGTTTTTT. Encoded protein: CASSSSSTGELFF.

The table lists this clonotype with a few counts. This chain links TRBV20-1 with TRBJ2-7; TRBD2 matches 7 bases. The CDR3 has 13 residues. Germline V lookup: CDR1 DFQATT, CDR2 SNEGSKA (reference sequence). Trimming took 2 bases from V and 2 from J; bases not matched to a gene: 3. CDR3 DNA sequence: TGCAGTGCTAGAAGCGGGACGACCTACGAGCAGTACTTC. This gives the protein CSARSGTTYEQYF.

Ten or more counts support this clonotype. The chain is built from TRBV2 and TRBJ2-1; 9 bases fit TRBD2. CDR3 length: 14 amino acids. After removal of 7 bases from V and 1 base from J, the junction contained 2 bases not matched to a gene. Germline V gene lookup returns CDR1 SNHLY and CDR2 FYNNEI. The DNA for the CDR3 is TGTGCCAGCAAAGCGGGAGGATCCTACAATGAGCAGTTCTTC. This gives the protein CASKAGGSYNEQFF.

This clonotype was counted only a few times. The chain uses TRBV12-3 or TRBV12-4 and TRBJ2-2, with TRBD1 matching 10 bases. CDR3 length equals 16 residues. V was clipped by 3 bases and J by 5 bases; unmatched bases: 6. CDR3 in amino acids: CASSFVGTGVTGELFF. The CDR3 DNA reads as TGTGCCAGCAGTTTTGTCGGGACAGGGGTGACCGGGGAGCTGTTTTTT.

In its sample, this clonotype was seen many times. The V gene is TRBV25-1, the J gene TRBJ2-5; either TRBD1 or TRBD2 may fit D (5 bases each). CDR1 is MGHDK, CDR2 SYGVNS, per germline. The CDR3 loop spans 13 amino acids. Trimming took off 6 bases at V and 1 base at J, with 9 bases between the two ends. CDR3 nucleotide sequence: TGTGCCAGCAGCCTGGGGGTCCAAGAGACCCAGTACTTC. Translated, it gives CASSLGVQETQYF.

This clonotype came up once. The J gene is TRBJ2-3, the V gene TRBV29-1; 9 bases agree with TRBD2. The CDR3 has 16 amino acids. V lost 4 bases, J lost 1 base, and 9 bases stayed unmatched. Germline V gene sequence: CDR1 SQVTM, CDR2 ANQGSEA. CDR3 coding DNA: TGCAGCGTTGTACGCCCGACTAGCGGAGGCACAGATACGCAGTATTTT. This gives the protein CSVVRPTSGGTDTQYF.

This chain's CDR3 is CASSLDGGPTYNEQFF. The CDR3, as DNA: TGCGCCAGCAGCTTGGACGGGGGCCCAACCTACAATGAGCAGTTCTTC. The chain is built from TRBV5-1 and TRBJ2-1; tentatively, D is TRBD1 or TRBD2 (6 bases each). V lost 0 bases to trimming and J lost 2 bases, with 12 bases between them. Germline CDR1 SGHRS, CDR2 YFSETQ. The CDR3 has 16 residues.

This clonotype was counted ten times or more. The chain uses TRBV5-1 and TRBJ2-3; 7 nucleotides agree with TRBD2. Per germline, CDR1 SGHRS and CDR2 YFSETQ. The CDR3 is made up of 14 amino acids. V dropped 2 bases and J dropped 2; count of bases not matched to a gene: 2. This CDR3 reads CASSFGLVTDTQYF. CDR3 sequence (DNA): TGCGCCAGCAGCTTCGGACTAGTCACAGATACGCAGTATTTT. Full variable domain (outside the CDR3, taken from reference TRBV5-1 and TRBJ2-3): KAGVTQTPRYLIKTRGQQVTLSCSPISGHRSVSWYQQTPGQGLQFLFEYFSETQRNKGNFPGRFSGRQFSNSRSEMNVSTLELGDSALYLCASSFGLVTDTQYFGPGTRLTVL.

This clonotype has only a few counts. V and J are TRBV3-1 and TRBJ1-3; D remains unclear. This CDR3 has 15 amino acids. Germline V gives CDR1 LGHDT, CDR2 YNNKEL (reference sequence). Trimming took 1 base from V and 0 from J, leaving 7 bases between them. CDR3 sequence (DNA): TGTGCCAGCAGCCAAGCTGCCTACTCTGGAAACACCATATATTTT. Translated: CASSQAAYSGNTIYF.

This clonotype appeared a few times. The V and J genes are TRBV29-1 and TRBJ2-2, with no clear D. The CDR3 spans 14 residues. V was pared by 3 bases and J by 2 bases, with 10 bases between. Germline V gives CDR1 SQVTM, CDR2 ANQGSEA. The CDR3 nucleotides read TGCAGCGTTGAGAAACTAACTAACACCGGGGAGCTGTTTTTT. Protein sequence: CSVEKLTNTGELFF.

This clonotype turned up a few times. This chain joins TRBV29-1 and TRBJ1-1; 7 nucleotides align to TRBD1. The CDR3 has 13 amino acids. Germline CDR1 and CDR2: SQVTM and ANQGSEA. The V segment lost 6 bases and the J segment 8 bases; nucleotides outside the gene matches: 12. The chain's CDR3 is CSVRTGLWREAFF. The DNA of the CDR3 is TGCAGCGTCCGGACAGGACTGTGGCGGGAAGCTTTCTTT.

This clonotype showed up just a few times. This chain connects TRBV7-2 to TRBJ2-4, with TRBD2 as a possible D gene (5 bases). This CDR3 has 15 residues. V was cut by 7 bases and J by 6 bases, with 19 bases left in between. Germline V gene lookup returns CDR1 SGHTA and CDR2 FQGNSA. For the CDR3, the DNA is TGTGCCAGCAACCTGAACGAGGGCCGGGGAAACATTCAGTACTTC. Translating it yields CASNLNEGRGNIQYF.

This clonotype has just a few counts. V usage is TRBV7-2 and J usage is TRBJ1-5; D remains ambiguous. This CDR3 is 16 amino acids long. Per germline, CDR1 SGHTA and CDR2 FQGNSA. Trimming cost V 1 base and J 5 bases, with 15 bases left between them. CDR3 amino acids: CASSLVATYIDQPQHF. The CDR3 DNA sequence: TGTGCCAGCAGCTTAGTCGCCACCTACATAGATCAGCCCCAGCATTTT.

This clonotype was observed at least ten times. The chain links TRBV20-1 to TRBJ2-5; TRBD2 aligns across 10 bases. CDR1 is DFQATT and CDR2 is SNEGSKA in the germline V gene (reference sequence). This CDR3 region has 14 residues. The V gene end was trimmed by 3 bases and the J gene end by 4 bases; junction bases not matched to a gene: 5. CDR3: CSARFLAGVETQYF. The CDR3, as DNA: TGCAGTGCTAGGTTCCTAGCGGGAGTAGAGACCCAGTACTTC.